This paragraph reports one T cell receptor beta chain. The PCR employed 60 Vbeta primers together with 13 Jbeta primers. Libraries were prepared by immunoSEQ multiplex PCR; TCRdb keeps only in-frame clonotypes and omits some of them. This sample has over 95,000 clones, with under 90% found just once. The entry originates in a study of cytomegalovirus exposure and HLA in healthy donors. V lost 3 bases and J 1 base, leaving 9 bases between the germline ends. Germline V gene data show CDR1 as SGHRS and CDR2 as YFSETQ. The CDR3 has 14 residues. Sequenced input: PBMCs. This rearrangement joins TRBV5-1 to TRBJ2-3; TRBD1 is a possible D gene (6 bases). The TCR was taken from a woman aged 18-29 years in good health and CMV-seronegative. In nucleotides, the CDR3 is TGCGCCAGCAGCTCCGGACAGCGCACAGATACGCAGTATTTT. Translation: CASSSGQRTDTQYF.